This T cell receptor (beta chain) stems from a study of T cells after posttransplantation cyclophosphamide. In this sample, this clone turned up many times. Produced via immunoSEQ multiplex PCR; TCRdb's table is partial and in-frame only. This sample includes around 10,000 clones with no singletons; its ten biggest clones take up 26%. Germline CDR1 is SGHAT and CDR2 is FQNNGV. The CDR3 totals 15 residues. J was trimmed by 7 bases and V by 5 bases; bases with no gene match: 8. A marrow graft followed busulfan-fludarabine conditioning, with cyclophosphamide on days +3 and +4. The TCR originated in a female patient between 40 and 50 years old who received an allogeneic stem cell transplant from a related donor, was CMV-positive, and had no GVHD. Some T cells may be supplied by the graft donor. The sequencing used PBMCs, collected after allogeneic stem cell transplant with posttransplant cyclophosphamide. The J gene is TRBJ1-6, the V gene TRBV11-2; 7 positions match TRBD1. The CDR3 region is CASSTGTVRNSPLHF. In nucleotides, the CDR3 is TGTGCCAGCAGCACCGGGACAGTACGGAATTCACCCCTCCACTTT. Full variable domain (remainder filled in from reference TRBV11-2 and TRBJ1-6): EAGVAQSPRYKIIEKRQSVAFWCNPISGHATLYWYQQILGQGPKLLIQFQNNGVVDDSQLPKDRFSAERLKGVDSTLKIQPAKLEDSAVYLCASSTGTVRNSPLHFGNGTRLTVT.